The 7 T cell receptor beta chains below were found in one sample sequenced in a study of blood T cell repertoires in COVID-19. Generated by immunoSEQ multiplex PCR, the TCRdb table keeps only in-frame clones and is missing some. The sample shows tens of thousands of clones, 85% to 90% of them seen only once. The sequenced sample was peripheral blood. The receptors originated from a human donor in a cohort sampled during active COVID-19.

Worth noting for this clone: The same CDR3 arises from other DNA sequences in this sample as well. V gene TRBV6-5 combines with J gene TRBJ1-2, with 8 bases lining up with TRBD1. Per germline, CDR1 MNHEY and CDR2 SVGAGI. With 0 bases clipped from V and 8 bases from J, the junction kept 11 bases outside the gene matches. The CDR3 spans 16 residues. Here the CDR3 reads CASSYSSDGQGAGYTF. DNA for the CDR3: TGTGCCAGCAGTTACTCTTCCGACGGACAGGGTGCGGGCTACACCTTC.

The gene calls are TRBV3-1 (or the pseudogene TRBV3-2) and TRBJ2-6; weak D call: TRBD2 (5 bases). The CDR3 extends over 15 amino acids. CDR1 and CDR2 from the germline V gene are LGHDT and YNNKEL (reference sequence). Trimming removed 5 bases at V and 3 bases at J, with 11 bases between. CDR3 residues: CASSSAGNGANVLTF. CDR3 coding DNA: TGTGCCAGCAGCTCCGCGGGTAATGGGGCCAACGTCCTGACTTTC.

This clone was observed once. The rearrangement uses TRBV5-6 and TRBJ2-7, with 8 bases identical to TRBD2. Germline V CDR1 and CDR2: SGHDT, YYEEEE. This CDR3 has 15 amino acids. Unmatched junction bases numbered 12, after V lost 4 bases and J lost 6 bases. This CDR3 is CASSGGSGGPLEQYF. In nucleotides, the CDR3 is TGTGCCAGCAGCGGGGGGTCGGGAGGGCCCCTCGAGCAGTACTTC.

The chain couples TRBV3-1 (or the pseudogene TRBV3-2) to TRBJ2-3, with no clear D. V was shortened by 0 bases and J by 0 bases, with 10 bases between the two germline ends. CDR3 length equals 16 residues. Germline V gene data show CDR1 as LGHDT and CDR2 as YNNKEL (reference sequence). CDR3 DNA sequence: TGTGCCAGCAGCCAAGACCCTGGCCCTAGCACAGATACGCAGTATTTT. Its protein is CASSQDPGPSTDTQYF.

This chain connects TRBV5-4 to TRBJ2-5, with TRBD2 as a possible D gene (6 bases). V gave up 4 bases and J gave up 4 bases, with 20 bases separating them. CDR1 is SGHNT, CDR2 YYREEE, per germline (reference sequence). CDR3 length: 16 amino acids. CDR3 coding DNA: TGTGCCAGCAGCGGAGCCAGCGGGCCAATGGGAGAGACCCAGTACTTC. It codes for CASSGASGPMGETQYF.

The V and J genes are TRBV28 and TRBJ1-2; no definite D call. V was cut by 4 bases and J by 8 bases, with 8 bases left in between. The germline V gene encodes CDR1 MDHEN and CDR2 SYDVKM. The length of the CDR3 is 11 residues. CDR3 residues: CASSSTRGYTF. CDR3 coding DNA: TGTGCCAGCAGTTCCACCCGGGGCTACACCTTC.

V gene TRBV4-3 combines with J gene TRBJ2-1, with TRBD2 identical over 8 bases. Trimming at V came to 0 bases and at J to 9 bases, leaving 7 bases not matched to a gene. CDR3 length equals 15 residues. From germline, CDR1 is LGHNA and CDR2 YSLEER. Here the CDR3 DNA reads TGCGCCAGCAGCCAAGACCCGGGGGGGCGGTTTGAGCAGTTCTTC. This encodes CASSQDPGGRFEQFF.